The source of this T cell receptor beta chain is a study of blood T cell repertoires in COVID-19 (dated by TCRdb to about 2020). Broadly, across the study: Samples covering the acute and convalescent phases of COVID-19 were provided by collaborators in the United States, Italy and Spain. The material from the prospective study consisted of cDNA or gDNA derived from T cells, B-cell-depleted T cells, or PBMCs. The dataset comprised deeply sampled blood TCRbeta repertoires from subjects exposed to, actively infected with, or recovered from COVID-19. The repertoires were released in a freely available public database meant as a resource for research on the immune response to SARS-CoV-2. The samples were drawn from two sources: the first 160 participants of the ongoing ImmuneRACE study, and approximately 1,300 subjects contributed by 6 global collaborators. Sample metadata almost always included a de-identified subject ID, COVID-19 status, age in years and sex. Where available, HLA class I and class II types were taken from metadata supplied by the sample provider and were not determined by assay-based typing. Beyond this particular receptor, the publication reports: How much clinical and demographic metadata was included differed by source and by participant, and the metadata was provided uncurated.

From its cysteine to its phenylalanine, the CDR3 spans 19 amino acids. Left in the record is the CDR3 DNA by itself, 57 bases read in frame from the first base. V has 0 bases trimmed and J has 3 bases trimmed; junction bases matching no gene number 10. Looking up the germline V gene yields CDR1 SGHRS and CDR2 YFSETQ. In Seattle, one collaborating source enrolled patients while the infection was active and tracked those patients longitudinally over the course of disease. The collaborating institutions used their own protocols to collect whole blood in K2EDTA tubes. For TCRbeta analysis, collaborator samples were shipped as frozen whole blood, as isolated PBMCs, or as DNA extracted from either sample type. Turning to this clone: Its antigen remains unidentified. Base quality data are lacking; no much larger clone is found one base away.

The immunoSEQ Assay, a bias-controlled multiplex PCR, was used to amplify TCRbeta CDR3 regions from genomic DNA. The paper's processing steps were these. Within the assay, amplification of reference gene primers was used to estimate how many nucleated cells each sample contained. To quantify the absolute abundance of each unique TCRbeta CDR3 rearrangement, sequence reads were collapsed and filtered. For each sample, productive Simpson clonality was calculated as the square root of Simpson's diversity index across productive rearrangements. TCRdb carries this immuneACCESS record with in-frame sequences only. Its versions omit some clonotypes, under half of them owing to an unresolved V gene in the studies checked, with the rest unexplained. From that table come the V and J calls and clone size; the DNA was used to work out D and trimming. This sample lists over 250,000 clones; 70% to 85% were detected once. The ten largest account for approximately 1.5% of the sample.

Sequencing input: peripheral blood. The chain joins TRBV5-1 to TRBJ2-3, with 13 bases aligning to TRBD2. The sequence came from a human donor with COVID-19, enrolled during active disease. The donor label of this sample is uncertain. The nucleotide sequence reads TGCGCCAGCAGCTTGGACGGGACTGAGGGACTAGCGGGGACAGATACGCAGTATTTT. It specifies CASSLDGTEGLAGTDTQYF.